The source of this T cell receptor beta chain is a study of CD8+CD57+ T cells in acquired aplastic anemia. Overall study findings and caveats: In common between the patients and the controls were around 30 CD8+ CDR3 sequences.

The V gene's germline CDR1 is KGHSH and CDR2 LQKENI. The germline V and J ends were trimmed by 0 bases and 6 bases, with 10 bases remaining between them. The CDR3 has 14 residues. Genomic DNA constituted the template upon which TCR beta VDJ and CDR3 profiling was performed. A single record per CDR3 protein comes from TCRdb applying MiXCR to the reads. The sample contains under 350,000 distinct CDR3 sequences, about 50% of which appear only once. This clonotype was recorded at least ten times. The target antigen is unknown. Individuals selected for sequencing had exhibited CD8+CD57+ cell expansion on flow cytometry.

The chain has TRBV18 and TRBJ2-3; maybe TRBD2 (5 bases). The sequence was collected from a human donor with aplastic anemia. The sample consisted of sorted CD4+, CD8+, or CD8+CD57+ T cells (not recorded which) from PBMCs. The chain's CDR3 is CASSPPLLGDTQYF. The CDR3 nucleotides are TGTGCCAGCTCACCACCTCTACTAGGCGATACGCAGTATTTT.